This passage covers 20 T cell receptor beta chains from one sample sequenced in a study of cytomegalovirus exposure and HLA in healthy donors. With 60 Vbeta and 13 Jbeta primers, the PCR was carried out. Here immunoSEQ multiplex PCR was the method, and the copy in TCRdb shows in-frame clones only, minus some. The sample includes roughly 150,000 clones, 70% to 85% of them seen just once. The sample comprised PBMCs. The receptors shown here come from a male donor in good health and CMV-seronegative.

V usage is TRBV6-5 and J usage is TRBJ2-5, with D perhaps matching TRBD2 (5 bases). The J call is doubtful: the DNA matches TRBJ2-7 better. The germline V gene encodes CDR1 MNHEY and CDR2 SVGAGI. The CDR3 contains 14 residues. CDR3 loop: CASSRDRVSYEQYF. The CDR3 DNA is TGTGCCAGCTCCCGGGATAGGGTTTCCTACGAGCAGTACTTC.

This rearrangement joins TRBV4-1 to TRBJ2-2; D gene unclear. The CDR3 spans 15 residues. The germline V and J ends were trimmed by 4 bases and 0 bases, with 9 bases remaining between them. In germline, CDR1 is MGHRA, CDR2 YSYEKL. CDR3 nucleotide sequence: TGCGCCAGCAGCCGGCTTACACCGAACACCGGGGAGCTGTTTTTT. The encoded protein is CASSRLTPNTGELFF.

CDR3 sequence reads: CASSVGTGRGEQFF. CDR3 in DNA: TGTGCCAGCAGCGTTGGGACAGGGAGGGGTGAGCAGTTCTTC. This chain links TRBV9 with TRBJ2-1, with 9 bases that match TRBD1. The V and J ends lost 2 bases and 9 bases, in that order; junction bases with no gene match: 6. CDR3 length: 14 amino acids. The germline V gene encodes CDR1 SGDLS and CDR2 YYNGEE.

The rearrangement links TRBV5-6 to TRBJ2-5, with 12 positions matching TRBD2. V trimming: 1 base; J trimming: 4 bases; junction bases outside the gene matches: 5. The length of the CDR3 is 16 residues. Germline CDR1 SGHDT, CDR2 YYEEEE. CDR3 region: CASSLLASGRVETQYF. In DNA form, the CDR3 reads TGTGCCAGCAGCTTGCTGGCTAGCGGGAGGGTAGAGACCCAGTACTTC.

The rearrangement links TRBV19 to TRBJ2-5, with TRBD2 matching over 7 bases. CDR1 LNHDA and CDR2 SQIVND come from the germline V gene (reference sequence). This CDR3 is 15 amino acids long. The junction had 11 bases not matched to a gene; V was cut back by 5 bases and J by 5 bases. This chain's CDR3 is CASSYGGGIEETQYF. The CDR3 DNA sequence: TGTGCCAGTAGTTACGGCGGGGGAATAGAGGAGACCCAGTACTTC.

The chain couples TRBV29-1 to TRBJ1-5; TRBD1 aligns across 12 bases. This CDR3 spans 17 amino acids. Germline V gene sequence: CDR1 SQVTM, CDR2 ANQGSEA. The ends lost 4 bases at V and 1 base at J; junction bases unmatched: 8. The CDR3 bases are TGCAGCGTTGCCGGGACAGGGGGCTTGGTGAGCAATCAGCCCCAGCATTTT. It codes for CSVAGTGGLVSNQPQHF. Based on the CDR3 plus reference TRBV29-1 and TRBJ1-5, the full variable domain is SAVISQKPSRDICQRGTSLTIQCQVDSQVTMMFWYRQQPGQSLTLIATANQGSEATYESGFVIDKFPISRPNLTFSTLTVSNMSPEDSSIYLCSVAGTGGLVSNQPQHFGDGTRLSIL.

CDR3: CSVEGENPYEQYF. The DNA of the CDR3 is TGCAGCGTTGAAGGCGAGAACCCTTACGAGCAGTACTTC. The rearrangement uses TRBV29-1 and TRBJ2-7; no firm D call. Germline values: CDR1 SQVTM, CDR2 ANQGSEA. The CDR3 extends over 13 amino acids. V shed 1 base and J shed 4 bases, with 11 bases lying between them.

The chain has TRBV19 and TRBJ2-7; 12 positions match TRBD1. From germline, CDR1 is LNHDA and CDR2 SQIVND (reference sequence). With 9 bases clipped from V and 7 bases from J, the junction kept 7 bases outside the gene matches. The CDR3 sequence is 13 residues long. DNA of the CDR3: TGTGCCAGCCGGGACAGGGGGCGGTGGGAGCAGTACTTC. This gives the protein CASRDRGRWEQYF.

This clone has just a few counts. The chain is built from TRBV9 and TRBJ2-7, with D tentatively TRBD2 (5 bases). The CDR3 loop spans 15 amino acids. CDR1 is SGDLS and CDR2 is YYNGEE in the germline V gene. V was shortened by 0 bases and J by 2 bases, with 12 bases between the two germline ends. CDR3 sequence reads: CASSVEAGAAYEQYF. The CDR3 DNA reads TGTGCCAGCAGCGTAGAGGCCGGAGCGGCCTACGAGCAGTACTTC.

This clone has a single count. The chain couples TRBV6-5 to TRBJ1-2; 9 bases are shared with TRBD1. The CDR3 sequence is 13 residues long. The V and J ends lost 3 bases and 7 bases, in that order; junction bases with no gene match: 3. CDR1 and CDR2 from the germline V gene are MNHEY and SVGAGI. CDR3 nucleotides: TGTGCCAGCAGTTATGGGACAGGGCGTGGCTACACCTTC. It specifies CASSYGTGRGYTF.

The chain uses TRBV5-1 and TRBJ2-1, with 7 bases lining up with TRBD1. Germline-derived CDR1 and CDR2 are SGHRS and YFSETQ. The junction had 6 bases not matched to a gene; V was cut back by 5 bases and J by 7 bases. CDR3 length: 13 residues. The DNA for the CDR3 is TGCGCCAGCAGGGAAGGGACAGTTAATGAGCAGTTCTTC. Protein: CASREGTVNEQFF. The full variable domain, with the rest looked up from reference TRBV5-1 and TRBJ2-1, is KAGVTQTPRYLIKTRGQQVTLSCSPISGHRSVSWYQQTPGQGLQFLFEYFSETQRNKGNFPGRFSGRQFSNSRSEMNVSTLELGDSALYLCASREGTVNEQFFGPGTRLTVL.

This clone was seen more than once but under ten times. The rearrangement uses TRBV18 and TRBJ2-3, with 10 positions matching TRBD2. The CDR3 runs to 16 residues. V was clipped by 0 bases and J by 1 base; unmatched bases: 1. Germline V lookup: CDR1 KGHSH, CDR2 LQKENI. The chain's CDR3 is CASSPPGTSGTDTQYF. The CDR3 DNA reads TGTGCCAGCTCACCACCCGGGACTAGCGGCACAGATACGCAGTATTTT.

The chain employs TRBV9 and TRBJ1-1; D gene uncertain. CDR3 length: 14 residues. V was pared by 0 bases and J by 1 base, with 7 bases between. CDR1 is SGDLS, CDR2 YYNGEE, per germline. As DNA, the CDR3 is TGTGCCAGCAGCGTAGCTACAGCGAACACTGAAGCTTTCTTT. Translating it yields CASSVATANTEAFF.

As DNA, the CDR3 is TGTGCCAGCAGCGTAGCCCCCGGGGTTGGCCAAGAGACCCAGTACTTC. Translated, it gives CASSVAPGVGQETQYF. The chain carries TRBV9 and TRBJ2-5; D may be TRBD2 (5 bases). The CDR3 is 16 residues long. Germline loops: CDR1 SGDLS, CDR2 YYNGEE. V dropped 0 bases and J dropped 1 base, with 13 bases sitting between them.

This clone was detected only a few times. The rearrangement joins TRBV6-5 to TRBJ1-5; D call uncertain. Per the germline V gene, CDR1 is MNHEY and CDR2 is SVGAGI. This CDR3 has 14 residues. Deletions cut 0 bases from V and 6 bases from J, with 9 bases between. CDR3 in DNA: TGTGCCAGCAGTTACTCGTCGGTAATTCAGCCCCAGCATTTT. Translated, it gives CASSYSSVIQPQHF.

The gene calls are TRBV11-2 and TRBJ1-1; D not resolved. The germline CDR1 and CDR2 sequences are SGHAT and FQNNGV. Trimming removed 2 bases from V and 3 bases from J, with 13 bases in between. The CDR3 consists of 15 residues. The DNA of the CDR3 is TGTGCCAGCAGCTTACCCTGGAGGGCCGACACTGAAGCTTTCTTT. It specifies CASSLPWRADTEAFF.

This chain links TRBV2 with TRBJ2-5; D may be TRBD2 (5 bases). This CDR3 comprises 13 residues. Germline values: CDR1 SNHLY, CDR2 FYNNEI. V lost 5 bases to trimming and J lost 2 bases, with 9 bases between them. CDR3 nucleotides: TGTGCCAGCAGTCTACCGGGACAAGAGACCCAGTACTTC. This codes for CASSLPGQETQYF.

The chain has TRBV2 and TRBJ2-5; 8 bases are a match to TRBD2. The end of the DNA fits TRBJ2-7 better, so the J call may be wrong. The CDR3 is 15 residues long. Germline CDR1 and CDR2: SNHLY and FYNNEI. The chain's CDR3 is CASSEWREVSYEQYF. The CDR3 DNA follows: TGTGCCAGCAGTGAATGGCGGGAGGTGTCCTACGAGCAGTACTTC.

In this sample, this clone turned up a few times. The chain is built from TRBV15 and TRBJ2-3, with 14 bases aligning to TRBD2. The germline V gene has CDR1 LNHNV and CDR2 YYDKDF (reference sequence). V was pared by 6 bases and J by 3 bases, with 2 bases of the junction left unmatched. There are 15 residues in the CDR3. In DNA, the CDR3 is TGTGCCACCAGTCGACTAGCGGGAGGGACAGATACGCAGTATTTT. Translation gives CATSRLAGGTDTQYF.

This clone has just one count. J is TRBJ2-7 and V is TRBV7-9; D is possibly TRBD1 (6 bases). The CDR3 totals 14 residues. Trimming pared 5 bases from V and 5 bases from J, leaving 16 bases between. CDR1 and CDR2 from the germline V gene are SEHNR and FQNEAQ (reference sequence). CDR3 region: CASSTSQGRNEQYF. The CDR3 nucleotides are TGTGCCAGCAGCACGTCGCAGGGGCGAAACGAGCAGTACTTC.